The 28 T cell receptor beta chains listed next were all sequenced from one sample in a study of blood T cell repertoires in COVID-19. The protocol was immunoSEQ multiplex PCR, while the TCRdb copy is restricted to in-frame clones and leaves out a portion. The profile shows over 50,000 clones, 65% to 80% of them singletons. The material sequenced was peripheral blood. The source is a human donor with active or convalescent COVID-19. The donor label of this sample is uncertain.

The V gene is TRBV7-9, the J gene TRBJ1-5, with D unresolved. V lost 5 bases and J lost 4, with 18 bases in between. The CDR3 has 16 amino acids. Germline V gene lookup returns CDR1 SEHNR and CDR2 FQNEAQ (reference sequence). The CDR3 here is CASSPSPGLGNQPQHF. The DNA of the CDR3 is TGTGCCAGCAGCCCTTCCCCGGGGTTAGGAAATCAGCCCCAGCATTTT.

This chain uses TRBV30 with TRBJ1-3; the D gene is possibly TRBD1 (6 bases). CDR1 is GTSNPN and CDR2 is SVGIG in the germline V gene (reference sequence). The CDR3 is 15 amino acids. Trimming shortened V by 0 bases and J by 0 bases, and 9 bases separated the two germline ends. As DNA, the CDR3 is TGTGCCTGGAGTGTAACAGGGAGCTCTGGAAACACCATATATTTT. Its protein is CAWSVTGSSGNTIYF.

This chain links TRBV28 with TRBJ1-1; tentatively, D is TRBD1 (6 bases). The CDR3 is 13 amino acids. V dropped 5 bases and J dropped 4 bases, with 11 bases sitting between them. Per the germline V gene, CDR1 is MDHEN and CDR2 is SYDVKM. As DNA, the CDR3 is TGTGCCAGCAGTCCCGGGACAATCACTGAAGCTTTCTTT. Translation: CASSPGTITEAFF.

A few counts support this clone. J is TRBJ2-7 and V is TRBV28; 7 bases align to TRBD1. This CDR3 contains 16 residues. The junction had 16 bases not matched to a gene; V was cut back by 6 bases and J by 5 bases. Germline V gene data show CDR1 as MDHEN and CDR2 as SYDVKM. The CDR3 bases are TGTGCCAGCAGCCGCTCTTTTGGGACAGAGTTAAACGAGCAGTACTTC. Amino acid sequence: CASSRSFGTELNEQYF.

This chain links TRBV5-1 with TRBJ1-6; 7 bases fit TRBD1. The CDR3 runs to 14 residues. CDR1 and CDR2 from the germline V gene are SGHRS and YFSETQ. Trimming at V came to 0 bases and at J to 11 bases, leaving 5 bases not matched to a gene. DNA of the CDR3: TGCGCCAGCAGCTTGGGGGACAGCCTTACACCCCTCCACTTT. It specifies CASSLGDSLTPLHF.

Only one count was recorded for this clone. The chain combines TRBV19 with TRBJ2-5; D possibly corresponds to TRBD2 (6 bases). The CDR3 is 14 residues long. Germline V gives CDR1 LNHDA, CDR2 SQIVND (reference sequence). Trimming took 0 bases from V and 5 from J, leaving 10 bases between them. The CDR3 protein is CASSIDPGSETQYF. CDR3 coding DNA: TGTGCCAGTAGTATAGATCCCGGGAGCGAGACCCAGTACTTC.

This clone has just a few counts. CDR3 in amino acids: CASSVDGLAGAGELFF. CDR3 nucleotide sequence: TGTGCCAGCAGCGTAGATGGGCTAGCGGGAGCCGGGGAGCTGTTTTTT. The chain carries TRBV9 and TRBJ2-2; 10 nucleotides align to TRBD2. The V and J ends lost 0 bases and 6 bases, in that order; junction bases with no gene match: 5. Germline CDR1 reads SGDLS; CDR2 reads YYNGEE. The CDR3 loop spans 16 amino acids.

This clone occurred a few times. J is TRBJ2-1 and V is TRBV5-1; the match to TRBD1 covers 9 bases. Germline loops: CDR1 SGHRS, CDR2 YFSETQ. V shed 4 bases and J 6 bases; nucleotides not matched to a gene: 5. The CDR3 extends over 14 amino acids. CDR3 nucleotide sequence: TGCGCCAGCAGCGGGACAGGGTTTGGCAATGAGCAGTTCTTC. As protein: CASSGTGFGNEQFF.

A few counts support this clone. The gene calls are TRBV30 and TRBJ1-2; D is unresolved. Germline V gives CDR1 GTSNPN, CDR2 SVGIG (reference sequence). The CDR3 runs to 13 residues. Between the trimmed V and J ends, which lost 8 bases and 3 bases, there was a span of 16 bases. CDR3 coding DNA: TGTGCCCGCGGATTCGGCTTTGACTATGGCTACACCTTC. This encodes CARGFGFDYGYTF.

The table lists this clone with a few counts. The CDR3 here is CASSSLGQGGEKLFF. CDR3 bases: TGTGCCAGCAGTTCACTCGGACAGGGAGGTGAAAAACTGTTTTTT. The gene calls are TRBV28 and TRBJ1-4, with 8 bases aligning to TRBD1. The CDR3 length is 15 residues. V shed 4 bases, J shed 7 bases, and the junction held 8 bases outside the gene matches. CDR1 and CDR2 (germline): MDHEN, SYDVKM.

As DNA, the CDR3 is TGTGCCAGCAGCCTCCGGACTAGCAACTTAGAGACCCAGTACTTC. This codes for CASSLRTSNLETQYF. This chain uses TRBV7-2 with TRBJ2-5; 8 bases line up with TRBD2. The germline V gene has CDR1 SGHTA and CDR2 FQGNSA. The length of the CDR3 is 15 residues. V was clipped by 5 bases and J by 4 bases; unmatched bases: 9.

The V and J genes are TRBV14 and TRBJ1-6, with 10 bases lining up with TRBD1. This CDR3 spans 15 amino acids. V trimming: 5 bases; J trimming: 7 bases; junction bases outside the gene matches: 5. Germline assignment: CDR1 SGHDN and CDR2 FVKESK. DNA for the CDR3: TGTGCCAGCAGCAAAGGGGGACAGGGGAATTCACCCCTCCACTTT. This encodes CASSKGGQGNSPLHF.

By its share, this clone is large. The chain has TRBV7-9 and TRBJ2-1; 9 bases match TRBD1. The V gene's germline CDR1 is SEHNR and CDR2 FQNEAQ (reference sequence). The CDR3 is 15 residues long. V trimming: 3 bases; J trimming: 6 bases; junction bases outside the gene matches: 6. The CDR3 DNA sequence: TGTGCCAGCAGCTTCGGACAGGGGACGGGCAATGAGCAGTTCTTC. Amino acid sequence: CASSFGQGTGNEQFF.

This chain connects TRBV25-1 to TRBJ2-1; maybe TRBD2 (7 bases). The CDR3 contains 17 residues. Germline V CDR1 and CDR2: MGHDK, SYGVNS. The V gene lost 3 bases and the J gene lost 5 bases, with 20 bases spanning the gap. The CDR3 spells CASSDMMGGGSDNEQFF. In DNA form, the CDR3 reads TGTGCCAGCAGTGATATGATGGGGGGGGGCTCGGACAATGAGCAGTTCTTC.

The chain joins TRBV11-3 to TRBJ1-1; D not resolved. This CDR3 is built from 13 residues. Germline V gene data show CDR1 as SGHNT and CDR2 as YENEEA. V was trimmed by 2 bases and J by 2 bases, leaving 6 bases between them. The CDR3 sequence: CASSLIQNTEAFF. CDR3 nucleotides: TGTGCCAGCAGCTTAATCCAAAACACTGAAGCTTTCTTT. Full variable domain (remainder filled in from reference TRBV11-3 and TRBJ1-1): EAGVVQSPRYKIIEKKQPVAFWCNPISGHNTLYWYLQNLGQGPELLIRYENEEAVDDSQLPKDRFSAERLKGVDSTLKIQPAELGDSAVYLCASSLIQNTEAFFGQGTRLTVV.

The genes are TRBV5-4 and TRBJ2-2, with 10 positions matching TRBD2. Germline V gene lookup returns CDR1 SGHNT and CDR2 YYREEE (reference sequence). The CDR3 is 16 amino acids. With 2 bases clipped from V and 4 bases from J, the junction kept 5 bases outside the gene matches. DNA of the CDR3: TGTGCCAGCAGCTTCGGGCTAGCGGGAGCCACCGGGGAGCTGTTTTTT. Residues: CASSFGLAGATGELFF.

This clone was counted a single time. This chain uses TRBV6-5 with TRBJ2-1; no definite D call. V was clipped by 6 bases and J by 5 bases, with 11 bases between them. CDR3 length: 13 amino acids. The germline V gene has CDR1 MNHEY and CDR2 SVGAGI. CDR3: CASSPVSDNEQFF. CDR3 sequence (DNA): TGTGCCAGCAGCCCCGTTAGTGACAATGAGCAGTTCTTC.

The V call is TRBV30, the J call TRBJ1-2; the match to TRBD1 covers 8 bases. V was pared by 1 base and J by 1 base, with 8 bases of the junction left unmatched. This CDR3 is built from 16 residues. CDR1 is GTSNPN, CDR2 SVGIG, per germline (reference sequence). DNA for the CDR3: TGTGCCTGGAGTGCCGCGAGGACAGGGATTAACTATGGCTACACCTTC. Residues: CAWSAARTGINYGYTF.

In nucleotides, the CDR3 is TGTGCCTGGAGTGTTCCGGAGGAGAGCTCCTATAATTCACCCCTCCACTTT. It is translated as CAWSVPEESSYNSPLHF. The chain recombines TRBV30 with TRBJ1-6; D not certain. The V and J ends lost 0 bases and 0 bases respectively, with 12 bases between them. The CDR3 sequence is 17 residues long. In germline, CDR1 is GTSNPN, CDR2 SVGIG (reference sequence).

This clone has just a few counts. The chain recombines TRBV30 with TRBJ1-1; D gene ambiguous. The germline V gene has CDR1 GTSNPN and CDR2 SVGIG (reference sequence). This CDR3 region has 14 residues. V was clipped by 0 bases and J by 11 bases, with 19 bases between them. This CDR3 reads CAWSVRAVAGGAFF. In DNA form, the CDR3 reads TGTGCCTGGAGTGTAAGGGCGGTTGCCGGCGGGGCTTTCTTT.

The rearrangement joins TRBV19 to TRBJ2-5, with D maybe TRBD1 (6 bases). Trimming stripped 4 bases from V and 3 bases from J, with 12 bases between. This CDR3 is 14 amino acids long. The germline V gene has CDR1 LNHDA and CDR2 SQIVND (reference sequence). The CDR3 DNA reads TGTGCCAGTAGTACGAACAGGGACAAAGAGACCCAGTACTTC. As protein: CASSTNRDKETQYF.

The rearrangement links TRBV24-1 to TRBJ2-7; 14 nucleotides align to TRBD2. Germline V gene sequence: CDR1 KGHDR, CDR2 SFDVKD. CDR3 length equals 17 residues. With V trimmed by 3 bases and J by 8 bases, 11 bases remained unmatched. The CDR3 DNA reads TGTGCCACCAGTGATCCTGGAGGACTAGCGGGAGGAGGAAAGCAGTACTTC. Translated, it gives CATSDPGGLAGGGKQYF.

The chain employs TRBV2 and TRBJ1-6; D call uncertain. Trimming removed 6 bases at V and 9 bases at J, with 9 bases between. Germline-derived CDR1 and CDR2 are SNHLY and FYNNEI. CDR3 size: 12 residues. For the CDR3, the DNA is TGTGCCAGCAGCCCCGAGGCTTCACCCCTCCACTTT. Encoded protein: CASSPEASPLHF.

The chain links TRBV2 to TRBJ1-2, with a tentative D call TRBD1 (5 bases). Per germline, CDR1 SNHLY and CDR2 FYNNEI. This CDR3 comprises 11 residues. Trimming pared 8 bases from V and 2 bases from J, leaving 6 bases between. The CDR3 region has the DNA TGTGCCAGCGGGGGGAACTATGGCTACACCTTC. Residues: CASGGNYGYTF.

In this sample, this clone turned up once. This chain links TRBV19 with TRBJ1-2; TRBD1 might be the D (6 bases). Germline-derived CDR1 and CDR2 are LNHDA and SQIVND (reference sequence). CDR3 length: 16 amino acids. V gave up 6 bases and J gave up 3 bases, with 20 bases separating them. The CDR3 DNA is TGTGCCAGTAGCCGGGACATCACGGTAACCGACTATGGCTACACCTTC. This translates into CASSRDITVTDYGYTF. Looking up the rest from reference TRBV19 and TRBJ1-2 gives the full variable domain: DGGITQSPKYLFRKEGQNVTLSCEQNLNHDAMYWYRQDPGQGLRLIYYSQIVNDFQKGDIAEGYSVSREKKESFPLTVTSAQKNPTAFYLCASSRDITVTDYGYTFGSGTRLTVV.

This clone has more than one count but fewer than ten. Other DNA sequences within the sample encode an identical CDR3. The chain joins TRBV28 to TRBJ1-4; D gene uncertain. CDR3 length: 15 residues. Trimming pared 6 bases from V and 0 bases from J, leaving 11 bases between. Germline V gene sequence: CDR1 MDHEN, CDR2 SYDVKM. The CDR3 spells CASSLRGTTNEKLFF. The DNA of the CDR3 is TGTGCCAGCAGCCTAAGAGGGACAACTAATGAAAAACTGTTTTTT.

The chain combines TRBV7-6 with TRBJ2-1; 8 positions match TRBD2. The length of the CDR3 is 15 residues. V was clipped by 3 bases and J by 5 bases; unmatched bases: 6. CDR1 is SGHVS, CDR2 FNYEAQ, per germline. The CDR3 spells CASSLTSDRNNEQFF. CDR3 coding DNA: TGTGCCAGCAGCTTGACTAGCGATAGGAACAATGAGCAGTTCTTC.

The chain employs TRBV6-2 or TRBV6-3 and TRBJ1-1; 7 bases align to TRBD1. This CDR3 is built from 15 residues. Germline lookup yields CDR1 MNHEY and CDR2 SVGEGT. J was trimmed by 3 bases and V by 6 bases; bases with no gene match: 10. The CDR3 sequence is CASSPSDRPHTEAFF. In nucleotides, the CDR3 is TGTGCCAGCAGCCCGTCGGACAGGCCTCACACTGAAGCTTTCTTT.